The 2 T cell receptor beta chains listed next were all sequenced from one sample in a study of follicular helper T cells after annual influenza vaccination (dated by TCRdb to the late 2010s). The library came from the immunoSEQ multiplex PCR assay. Entries here come from immuneACCESS through TCRdb and include only in-frame sequences with V and J called. Some clones fail to appear in such tables; in the studies checked, an unresolved V gene covers under half of the shortfall, and the cause of the remainder is unknown. This sample gives about 5,000 clones in total; about 83% of them show up just once. 1% to 1.5% of the sample is in the top ten clones. The sample's time point label, in plain terms: 2015-2016 season, 7 days after influenza vaccination. This sample comprised CXCR5+ CD38- circulating T follicular helper cells from blood, obtained 7 days after influenza vaccination. Sample cell subset or site, as interpreted from the label and publication: circulating Tfh, non-naive CD4+CXCR5+PD-1+ (ICOS+CD38+ or ICOS-CD38-). All receptors come from an adult who received the influenza vaccine.

Written as DNA, the CDR3 is TGTGCCAGCAGCTTAGGGTTCCGGGGGGGTCCGGTTACGCAGTATTTT. Translating gives CASSLGFRGGPVTQYF. The chain couples TRBV11-3 to TRBJ2-3; 8 bases are shared with TRBD2. V gave up 1 base and J gave up 8 bases; unmatched junction bases: 11. The CDR3 is 16 residues long. Germline-derived CDR1 and CDR2 are SGHNT and YENEEA.

The genes are TRBV27 and TRBJ2-2, with TRBD1 matching 7 bases. The V gene end was trimmed by 5 bases and the J gene end by 4 bases; junction bases not matched to a gene: 13. Per germline, CDR1 MNHEY and CDR2 SMNVEV (reference sequence). The CDR3 is made up of 17 amino acids. CDR3 loop: CASSRRDRSSPTGELFF. CDR3 coding DNA: TGTGCCAGCAGTCGACGGGACAGAAGTTCTCCCACCGGGGAGCTGTTTTTT.